Following are 20 T cell receptor beta chains from one sample sequenced in a study of cytomegalovirus exposure and HLA in healthy donors. Repertoires were generated with immunoSEQ multiplex PCR, while TCRdb's copy carries only in-frame clones and drops some. Among some 130,000 clones listed, less than 95% were seen once. Sample: PBMCs. The source of these receptors is a man aged 18 to 29 in good health and CMV-seropositive.

The chain couples TRBV27 to TRBJ2-1; 13 nucleotides agree with TRBD2. CDR3 length equals 16 residues. V was pared by 5 bases and J by 2 bases, with 3 bases of the junction left unmatched. Germline V lookup: CDR1 MNHEY, CDR2 SMNVEV (reference sequence). The CDR3 spells CASSRGTSGTYNEQFF. CDR3 nucleotides: TGTGCCAGCAGTCGGGGGACTAGCGGGACCTACAATGAGCAGTTCTTC.

This clone has a single count. V gene TRBV2 combines with J gene TRBJ2-7, with D unclear. Germline V gives CDR1 SNHLY, CDR2 FYNNEI. Trimming removed 3 bases from V and 1 base from J, with 13 bases in between. The CDR3 length is 15 residues. The DNA of the CDR3 is TGTGCCAGCAGTGACAGATTTTTTACGTCCTACGAGCAGTACTTC. Encoded protein: CASSDRFFTSYEQYF.

V and J are TRBV5-6 and TRBJ2-7, with TRBD1 matching over 9 bases. The germline V gene encodes CDR1 SGHDT and CDR2 YYEEEE. CDR3 size: 15 residues. The V gene end was trimmed by 5 bases and the J gene end by 1 base; junction bases not matched to a gene: 7. Here the CDR3 DNA reads TGTGCCAGCAGGACCGGGACAGGGATGTCCTACGAGCAGTACTTC. It encodes CASRTGTGMSYEQYF.

The chain couples TRBV13 to TRBJ2-7; TRBD2 is a possible D gene (6 bases). V was clipped by 2 bases and J by 2 bases, with 10 bases between them. The CDR3 sequence is 14 residues long. Germline CDR1 reads PRHDT; CDR2 reads FYEKMQ (reference sequence). This CDR3 is CASSLIADPYEQYF. The CDR3 region has the DNA TGTGCCAGCAGCTTAATAGCGGACCCCTACGAGCAGTACTTC.

V is TRBV7-6 and J is TRBJ2-7, with a tentative D call TRBD2 (6 bases). Looked up from germline, CDR1 is SGHVS and CDR2 is FNYEAQ. CDR3 length: 17 residues. Trimming removed 1 base from V and 1 base from J, with 17 bases in between. For the CDR3, the DNA is TGTGCCAGCAGCTTAGAGGCGGAGGGGTTTAGGTCCTACGAGCAGTACTTC. It is translated as CASSLEAEGFRSYEQYF.

The chain joins TRBV11-2 to TRBJ2-1, with 10 bases matching TRBD2. The CDR3 consists of 18 residues. The junction had 10 bases not matched to a gene; V was cut back by 5 bases and J by 0 bases. Germline CDR1 reads SGHAT; CDR2 reads FQNNGV. CDR3 DNA: TGTGCCAGCAGCCCTTACATACTAGCGGGAATCTCCTACAATGAGCAGTTCTTC. Protein product: CASSPYILAGISYNEQFF.

The chain links TRBV10-3 to TRBJ2-5; 9 positions agree with TRBD2. In germline, CDR1 is ENHRY, CDR2 SYGVKD. The CDR3 totals 18 residues. Trimming at V came to 5 bases and at J to 1 base, leaving 14 bases not matched to a gene. Here the CDR3 DNA reads TGTGCCATCAGTCCCTCCCGTTCCCTGACTAGCGGCCAAGAGACCCAGTACTTC. Translation gives CAISPSRSLTSGQETQYF.

In its sample, this clone was seen once. The rearrangement uses TRBV14 and TRBJ1-2, with D uncertain. This CDR3 is built from 13 residues. V lost 4 bases, J lost 4 bases, and 10 bases lay in between. The V gene's germline CDR1 is SGHDN and CDR2 FVKESK. The CDR3 DNA reads as TGTGCCAGCAGCCCTTCGAGGGTCTATGGCTACACCTTC. This gives the protein CASSPSRVYGYTF.

The DNA for the CDR3 is TGTGCCAGCAGCCAAGATTGGGGCCGCGAGGCCTATGGCTACACCTTC. Its translation: CASSQDWGREAYGYTF. The chain couples TRBV4-2 to TRBJ1-2, with D perhaps matching TRBD1 (5 bases). There are 16 residues in the CDR3. The germline V gene encodes CDR1 LGHNA and CDR2 YNFKEQ. Trimming left V 0 bases short and J 4 bases short, with 15 bases between.

V and J are TRBV28 and TRBJ2-5; TRBD2 aligns across 9 bases. The CDR3 length is 16 residues. Germline CDR1 reads MDHEN; CDR2 reads SYDVKM. The J segment lost 3 bases and the V segment lost 3 bases, leaving 8 bases of the junction unmatched. The CDR3 nucleotides are TGTGCCAGCAGTTTCTGGCTAGCGGGAAAGGAAGAGACCCAGTACTTC. Amino acids: CASSFWLAGKEETQYF.

The V and J genes are TRBV7-6 and TRBJ2-7; a weak D match, TRBD2 (5 bases). Germline CDR1 and CDR2: SGHVS and FNYEAQ. This CDR3 contains 14 residues. V lost 0 bases and J lost 5, with 11 bases in between. The CDR3 region is CASSLAGDGDEQYF. CDR3 DNA: TGTGCCAGCAGCTTAGCGGGAGACGGCGACGAGCAGTACTTC.

V gene TRBV5-1 combines with J gene TRBJ2-1, with 7 positions matching TRBD2. The CDR3 is 14 residues long. The germline V gene encodes CDR1 SGHRS and CDR2 YFSETQ. The V and J ends lost 4 bases and 8 bases, in that order; junction bases with no gene match: 9. The CDR3 sequence is CASSPGLVADEQFF. CDR3 DNA: TGCGCCAGCAGCCCAGGACTAGTGGCGGATGAGCAGTTCTTC.

This CDR3 reads CASRVAGGSGTQYF. CDR3 DNA: TGTGCCAGTAGGGTAGCGGGAGGTTCTGGGACCCAGTACTTC. J is TRBJ2-5 and V is TRBV19; TRBD2 aligns across 10 bases. The CDR3 is 14 amino acids. Per the germline V gene, CDR1 is LNHDA and CDR2 is SQIVND (reference sequence). V trimming: 6 bases; J trimming: 7 bases; junction bases outside the gene matches: 8.

Of note for this clone: The same CDR3 can be traced to other DNA sequences in this sample. The chain is built from TRBV27 and TRBJ2-6; 9 nucleotides match TRBD1. V lost 3 bases to trimming and J lost 0 bases; unmatched junction nucleotides: 3. The CDR3 has 17 amino acids. The germline V gene has CDR1 MNHEY and CDR2 SMNVEV (reference sequence). The CDR3 nucleotides are TGTGCCAGCAGTTTGGGACAGGGTTCCTCTGGGGCCAACGTCCTGACTTTC. This sequence encodes CASSLGQGSSGANVLTF. The complete variable domain, with remaining parts taken from reference TRBV27 and TRBJ2-6, reads EAQVTQNPRYLITVTGKKLTVTCSQNMNHEYMSWYRQDPGLGLRQIYYSMNVEVTDKGDVPEGYKVSRKEKRNFPLILESPSPNQTSLYFCASSLGQGSSGANVLTFGAGSRLTVL.

The genes are TRBV30 and TRBJ1-1, with a tentative D call TRBD1 (5 bases). V was shortened by 2 bases and J by 5 bases, with 9 bases between the two germline ends. Germline CDR1 GTSNPN, CDR2 SVGIG (reference sequence). This CDR3 has 12 amino acids. For the CDR3, the DNA is TGTGCCTGGAGTTCCAGGGAAACTGAAGCTTTCTTT. Its protein is CAWSSRETEAFF.

V and J are TRBV7-2 and TRBJ2-7; 7 nucleotides agree with TRBD1. The J segment lost 6 bases and the V segment lost 4 bases, leaving 12 bases of the junction unmatched. This CDR3 contains 15 residues. Looked up from germline, CDR1 is SGHTA and CDR2 is FQGNSA. The CDR3 loop reads CASSSYDRAPLEQYF. The DNA of the CDR3 is TGTGCCAGCAGCTCCTATGACAGGGCCCCCCTCGAGCAGTACTTC.

The chain has TRBV9 and TRBJ2-1; TRBD2 aligns across 11 bases. Germline V gene lookup returns CDR1 SGDLS and CDR2 YYNGEE. The CDR3 totals 15 residues. Trimming removed 5 bases from V and 2 bases from J; junction bases left unmatched: 3. Here the CDR3 DNA reads TGTGCCAGCAGTGGGACTAGCGGACCCTACAATGAGCAGTTCTTC. Amino acids: CASSGTSGPYNEQFF.

The gene calls are TRBV6-6 and TRBJ1-1; possibly TRBD1 for D (5 bases). Germline V gives CDR1 MNHNY, CDR2 SVGAGI (reference sequence). CDR3 length equals 11 residues. V lost 5 bases and J lost 8, with 9 bases in between. CDR3 DNA: TGTGCCAGCAGTGGGGGGATGGAAGCTTTCTTT. It codes for CASSGGMEAFF.

This chain's CDR3 is CASSQIDSYNEKLFF. The CDR3 nucleotides are TGTGCCAGCAGCCAAATCGACAGCTATAATGAAAAACTGTTTTTT. The V call is TRBV7-6, the J call TRBJ1-4; a weak D match, TRBD1 (5 bases). CDR1 SGHVS and CDR2 FNYEAQ come from the germline V gene. The V and J ends lost 5 bases and 4 bases respectively, with 14 bases between them. The CDR3 length is 15 residues.

J is TRBJ2-7 and V is TRBV5-5; weak D call: TRBD1 (5 bases). V was trimmed by 2 bases and J by 3 bases, leaving 21 bases between them. This CDR3 has 17 residues. Germline V CDR1 and CDR2: SGHKS, YYEKEE (reference sequence). The CDR3 region has the DNA TGTGCCAGCAGCTTACGCCCTGGGGCAGGGATGGTCTACGAGCAGTACTTC. It translates to CASSLRPGAGMVYEQYF.